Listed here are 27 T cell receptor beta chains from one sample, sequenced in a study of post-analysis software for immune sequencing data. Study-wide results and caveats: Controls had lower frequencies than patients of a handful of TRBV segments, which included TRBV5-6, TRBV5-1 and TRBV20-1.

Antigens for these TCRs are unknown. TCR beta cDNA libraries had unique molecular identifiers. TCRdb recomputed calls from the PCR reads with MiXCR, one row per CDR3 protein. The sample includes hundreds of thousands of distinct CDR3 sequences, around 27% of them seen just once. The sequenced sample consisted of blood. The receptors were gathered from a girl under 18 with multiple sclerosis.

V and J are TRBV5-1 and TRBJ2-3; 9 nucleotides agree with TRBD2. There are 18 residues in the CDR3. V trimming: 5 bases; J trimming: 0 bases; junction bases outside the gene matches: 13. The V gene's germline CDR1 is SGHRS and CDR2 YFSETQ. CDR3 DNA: TGCGCCAGCAGGGTTCCCCGAGCGGGGGGAACTAGCACAGATACGCAGTATTTT. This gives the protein CASRVPRAGGTSTDTQYF.

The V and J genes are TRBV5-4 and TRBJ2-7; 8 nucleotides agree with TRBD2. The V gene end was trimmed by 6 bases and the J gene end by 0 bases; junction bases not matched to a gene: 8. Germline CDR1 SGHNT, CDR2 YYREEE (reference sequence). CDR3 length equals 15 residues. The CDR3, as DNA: TGTGCCAGCACCGCGGGGGGACTGAACTCCTACGAGCAGTACTTC. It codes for CASTAGGLNSYEQYF.

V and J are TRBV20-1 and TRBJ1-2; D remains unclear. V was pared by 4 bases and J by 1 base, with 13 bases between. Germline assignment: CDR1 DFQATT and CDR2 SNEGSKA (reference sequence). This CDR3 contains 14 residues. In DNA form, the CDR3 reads TGCAGTGCTATTATGGGTAGTAGTAACTATGGCTACACCTTC. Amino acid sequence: CSAIMGSSNYGYTF.

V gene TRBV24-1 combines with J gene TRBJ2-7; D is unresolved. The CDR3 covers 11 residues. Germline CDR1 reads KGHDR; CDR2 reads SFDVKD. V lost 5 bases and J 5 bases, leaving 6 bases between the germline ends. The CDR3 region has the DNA TGTGCCACCAGTGGACTCGACGAGCAGTACTTC. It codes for CATSGLDEQYF.

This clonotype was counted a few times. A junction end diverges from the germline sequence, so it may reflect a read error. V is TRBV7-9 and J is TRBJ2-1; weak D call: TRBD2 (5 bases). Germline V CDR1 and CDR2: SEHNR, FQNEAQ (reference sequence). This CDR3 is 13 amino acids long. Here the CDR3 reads CASSPDSHNEQFF. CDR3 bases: TGTGCCAGCAGCCCGGACTCCCACAATGAGCAGTTCTTC.

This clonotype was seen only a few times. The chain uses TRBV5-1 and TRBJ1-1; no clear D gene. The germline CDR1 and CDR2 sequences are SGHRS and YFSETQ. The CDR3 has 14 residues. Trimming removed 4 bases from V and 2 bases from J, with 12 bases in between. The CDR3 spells CASSGRTRNTEAFF. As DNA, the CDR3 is TGCGCCAGCAGCGGACGGACGCGCAACACTGAAGCTTTCTTT. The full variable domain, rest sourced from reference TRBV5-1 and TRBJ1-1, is KAGVTQTPRYLIKTRGQQVTLSCSPISGHRSVSWYQQTPGQGLQFLFEYFSETQRNKGNFPGRFSGRQFSNSRSEMNVSTLELGDSALYLCASSGRTRNTEAFFGQGTRLTVV.

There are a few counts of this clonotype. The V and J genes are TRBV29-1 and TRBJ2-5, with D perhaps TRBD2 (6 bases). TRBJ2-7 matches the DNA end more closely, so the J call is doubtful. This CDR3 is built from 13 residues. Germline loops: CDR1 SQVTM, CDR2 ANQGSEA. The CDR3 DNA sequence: TGCAGCGCACGACAGCTTGGGGAGGACGAGCAGTACTTC. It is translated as CSARQLGEDEQYF.

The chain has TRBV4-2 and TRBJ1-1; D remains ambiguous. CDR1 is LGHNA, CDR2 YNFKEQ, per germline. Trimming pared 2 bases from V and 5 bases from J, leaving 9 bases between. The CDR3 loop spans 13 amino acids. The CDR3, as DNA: TGTGCCAGCAGCCAATATAGTAAAACTGAAGCTTTCTTT. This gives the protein CASSQYSKTEAFF.

As DNA, the CDR3 is TGTGCCAGCAGCTCGCAGTTCATGAACACTGAAGCTTTCTTT. Its protein product is CASSSQFMNTEAFF. The chain is built from TRBV6-2 or TRBV6-3 and TRBJ1-1; D unresolved. CDR3 size: 14 residues. V gave up 6 bases and J gave up 0 bases, with 11 bases separating them. CDR1 is MNHEY and CDR2 is SVGEGT in the germline V gene.

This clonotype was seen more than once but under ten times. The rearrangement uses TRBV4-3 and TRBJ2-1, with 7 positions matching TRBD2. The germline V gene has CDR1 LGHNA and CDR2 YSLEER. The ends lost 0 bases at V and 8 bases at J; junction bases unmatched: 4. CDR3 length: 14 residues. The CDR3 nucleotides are TGCGCCAGCAGCCAAGATAAGGGGAGGGATGAGCAGTTCTTC. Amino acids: CASSQDKGRDEQFF.

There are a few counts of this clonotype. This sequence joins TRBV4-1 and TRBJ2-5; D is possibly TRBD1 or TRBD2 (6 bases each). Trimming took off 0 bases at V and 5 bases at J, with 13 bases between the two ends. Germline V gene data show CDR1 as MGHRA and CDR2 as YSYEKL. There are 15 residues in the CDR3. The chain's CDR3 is CASSQDEGGWETQYF. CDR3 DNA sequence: TGCGCCAGCAGCCAAGATGAGGGGGGCTGGGAGACCCAGTACTTC.

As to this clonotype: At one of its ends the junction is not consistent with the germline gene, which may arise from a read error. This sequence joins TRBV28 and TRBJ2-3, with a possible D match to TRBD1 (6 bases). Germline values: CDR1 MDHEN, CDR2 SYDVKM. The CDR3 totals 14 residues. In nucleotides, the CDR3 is TGTGTCAGCAGTCCGGACAGCAGCACAGATACGCAGTATTTT. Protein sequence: CVSSPDSSTDTQYF.

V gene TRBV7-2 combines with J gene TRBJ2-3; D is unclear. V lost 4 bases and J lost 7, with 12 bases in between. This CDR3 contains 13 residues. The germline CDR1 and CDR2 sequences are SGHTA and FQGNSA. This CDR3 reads CASSSSRGNTQYF. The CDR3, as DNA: TGTGCCAGCAGCTCCAGCAGAGGAAATACGCAGTATTTT.

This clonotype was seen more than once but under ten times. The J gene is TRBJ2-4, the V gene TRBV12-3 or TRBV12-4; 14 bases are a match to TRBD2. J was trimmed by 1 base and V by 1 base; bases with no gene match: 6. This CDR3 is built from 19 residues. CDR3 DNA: TGTGCCAGCAGTTTAGGGACTAGCGGGAGGCCCGGGGCCAAAAACATTCAGTACTTC. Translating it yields CASSLGTSGRPGAKNIQYF.

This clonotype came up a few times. CDR3 residues: CSAREGGPDTQYF. Written as DNA, the CDR3 is TGCAGTGCTAGAGAAGGGGGCCCAGATACGCAGTATTTT. The J gene is TRBJ2-3, the V gene TRBV20-1, with TRBD1 matching over 7 bases. J lost 4 bases, V lost 0 bases, and 1 base had no gene match. The CDR3 is made up of 13 amino acids. CDR1 and CDR2 (germline): DFQATT, SNEGSKA (reference sequence).

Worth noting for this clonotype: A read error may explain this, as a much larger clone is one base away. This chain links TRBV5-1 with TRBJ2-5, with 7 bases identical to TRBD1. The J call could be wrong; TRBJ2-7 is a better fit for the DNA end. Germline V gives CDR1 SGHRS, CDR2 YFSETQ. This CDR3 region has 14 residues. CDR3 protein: CASSLGGGEAEQYF. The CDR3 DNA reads TGCGCCAGCAGCTTGGGAGGGGGCGAGGCCGAGCAGTACTTC.

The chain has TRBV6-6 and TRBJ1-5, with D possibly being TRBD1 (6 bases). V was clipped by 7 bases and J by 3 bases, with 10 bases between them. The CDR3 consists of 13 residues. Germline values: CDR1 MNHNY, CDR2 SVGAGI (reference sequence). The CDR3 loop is CASNREPNQPQHF. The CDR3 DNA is TGTGCCAGCAACAGGGAACCCAATCAGCCCCAGCATTTT.

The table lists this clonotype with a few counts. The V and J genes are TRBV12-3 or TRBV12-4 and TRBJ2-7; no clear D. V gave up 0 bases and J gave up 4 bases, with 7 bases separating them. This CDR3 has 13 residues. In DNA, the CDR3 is TGTGCCAGCAGTTTAGCGACCCTGTACGAGCAGTACTTC. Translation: CASSLATLYEQYF.

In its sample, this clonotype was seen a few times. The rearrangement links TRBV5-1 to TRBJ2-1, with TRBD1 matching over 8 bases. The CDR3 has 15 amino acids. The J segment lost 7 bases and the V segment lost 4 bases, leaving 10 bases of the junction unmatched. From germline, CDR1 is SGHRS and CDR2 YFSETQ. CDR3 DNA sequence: TGCGCCAGCAGCATTGGGACAGGCGGTGGGAATGAGCAGTTCTTC. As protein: CASSIGTGGGNEQFF.

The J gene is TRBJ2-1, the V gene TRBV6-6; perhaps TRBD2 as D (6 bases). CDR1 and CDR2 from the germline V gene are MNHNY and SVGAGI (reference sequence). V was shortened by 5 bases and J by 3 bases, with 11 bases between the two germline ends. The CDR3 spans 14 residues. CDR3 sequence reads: CASSATGSYNEQFF. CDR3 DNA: TGTGCCAGCAGTGCCACCGGGAGCTACAATGAGCAGTTCTTC.

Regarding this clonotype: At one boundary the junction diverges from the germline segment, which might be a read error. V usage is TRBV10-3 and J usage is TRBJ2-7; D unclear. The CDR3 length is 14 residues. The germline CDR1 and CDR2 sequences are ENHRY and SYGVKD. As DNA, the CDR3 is TGTGCCATCAGTGAGTCGCAGGCTTCCTGCGAGCAGTACTTC. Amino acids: CAISESQASCEQYF.

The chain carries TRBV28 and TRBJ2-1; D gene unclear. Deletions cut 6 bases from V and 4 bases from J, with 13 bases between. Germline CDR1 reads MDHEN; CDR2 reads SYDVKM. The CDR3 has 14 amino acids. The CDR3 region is CASRTSPVYNEQFF. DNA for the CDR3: TGTGCCAGCAGGACCTCCCCAGTTTACAATGAGCAGTTCTTC.

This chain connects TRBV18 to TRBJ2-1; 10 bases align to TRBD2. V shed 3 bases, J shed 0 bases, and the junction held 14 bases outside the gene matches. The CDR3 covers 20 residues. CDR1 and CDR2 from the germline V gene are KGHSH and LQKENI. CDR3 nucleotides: TGTGCCAGCTCACCTTTCGGGGTAGCGGGAGGAAATACCTCCTACAATGAGCAGTTCTTC. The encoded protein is CASSPFGVAGGNTSYNEQFF.

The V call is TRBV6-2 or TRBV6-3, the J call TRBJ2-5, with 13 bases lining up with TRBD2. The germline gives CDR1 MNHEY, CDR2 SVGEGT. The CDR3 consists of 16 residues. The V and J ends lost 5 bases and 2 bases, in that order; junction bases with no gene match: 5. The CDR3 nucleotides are TGTGCCAGCAGTCTGGGACTAGCGGGAAGACAAGAGACCCAGTACTTC. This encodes CASSLGLAGRQETQYF.

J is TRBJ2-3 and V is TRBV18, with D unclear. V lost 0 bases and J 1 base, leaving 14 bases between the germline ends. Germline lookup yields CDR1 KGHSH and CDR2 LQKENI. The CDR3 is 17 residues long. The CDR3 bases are TGTGCCAGCTCACCACCGAGTGGACGGGCGCGCACAGATACGCAGTATTTT. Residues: CASSPPSGRARTDTQYF.

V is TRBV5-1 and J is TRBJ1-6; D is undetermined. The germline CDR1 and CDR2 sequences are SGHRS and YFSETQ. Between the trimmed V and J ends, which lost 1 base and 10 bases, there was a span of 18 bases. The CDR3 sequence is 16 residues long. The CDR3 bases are TGCGCCAGCAGCTTGATTCCCAGTGGTTTGGCGTCACCCCTCCACTTT. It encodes CASSLIPSGLASPLHF.

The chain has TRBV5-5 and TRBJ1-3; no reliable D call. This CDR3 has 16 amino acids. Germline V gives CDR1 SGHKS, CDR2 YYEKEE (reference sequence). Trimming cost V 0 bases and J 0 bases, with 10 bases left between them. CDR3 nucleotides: TGTGCCAGCAGCTTGGGACTTCGGAGCTCTGGAAACACCATATATTTT. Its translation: CASSLGLRSSGNTIYF.